This T cell receptor (beta chain) was documented in a study of blood T cell repertoires in COVID-19. On the study more broadly: Donors in the United States, Italy and Spain gave samples during acute or convalescent COVID-19. Sources were T cells, B-cell-depleted T cells, or PBMCs; the material itself was cDNA or gDNA.

This clone was recorded a few times. The CDR3 length is 13 residues. V lost 11 bases and J lost 3, with 13 bases in between. CDR1 and CDR2 from the germline V gene are LNHDA and SQIVND (reference sequence). In the authors' methods: Quantification of nucleated cells was approximated via reference gene primer amplification. Profiled with immunoSEQ multiplex PCR; TCRdb holds only in-frame clones, not every one. V, J and clone size derive from that table, while D and trimming were established from the DNA sequence. The table shows roughly 150,000 clones, with approximately 82% occurring only once. The V gene is TRBV19, the J gene TRBJ1-4; D is unclear. Sequencing was done on a sample of peripheral blood. The sequence was obtained from a woman aged 80 or over with active or convalescent COVID-19. CDR3 DNA sequence: TGTGCCGCCCTAGGAACGGCTAATGAAAAACTGTTTTTT. It specifies CAALGTANEKLFF. The complete variable domain, with remaining parts taken from reference TRBV19 and TRBJ1-4, reads DGGITQSPKYLFRKEGQNVTLSCEQNLNHDAMYWYRQDPGQGLRLIYYSQIVNDFQKGDIAEGYSVSREKKESFPLTVTSAQKNPTAFYLCAALGTANEKLFFGSGTQLSVL.